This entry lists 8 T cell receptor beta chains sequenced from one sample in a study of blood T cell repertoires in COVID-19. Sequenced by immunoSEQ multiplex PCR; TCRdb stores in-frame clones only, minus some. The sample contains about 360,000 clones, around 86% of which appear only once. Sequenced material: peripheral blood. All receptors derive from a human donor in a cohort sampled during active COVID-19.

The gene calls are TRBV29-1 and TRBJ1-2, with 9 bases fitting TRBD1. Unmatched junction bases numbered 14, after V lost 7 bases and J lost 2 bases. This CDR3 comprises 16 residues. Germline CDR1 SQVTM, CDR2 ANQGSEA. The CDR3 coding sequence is TGCAGCGCTAGTGAACGGACAGGGGACCTCAACTATGGCTACACCTTC. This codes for CSASERTGDLNYGYTF.

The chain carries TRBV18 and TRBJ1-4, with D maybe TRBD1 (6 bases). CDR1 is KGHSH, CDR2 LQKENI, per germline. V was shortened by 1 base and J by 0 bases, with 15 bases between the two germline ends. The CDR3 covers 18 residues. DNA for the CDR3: TGTGCCAGCTCACCACGGGGGCAGCTACTTTCAACTAATGAAAAACTGTTTTTT. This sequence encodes CASSPRGQLLSTNEKLFF.

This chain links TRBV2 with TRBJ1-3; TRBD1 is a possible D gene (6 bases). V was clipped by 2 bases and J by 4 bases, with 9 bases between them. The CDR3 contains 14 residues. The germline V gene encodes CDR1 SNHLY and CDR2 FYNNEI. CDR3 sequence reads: CASSENRAGNTIYF. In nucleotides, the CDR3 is TGTGCCAGCAGTGAAAACAGGGCCGGAAACACCATATATTTT.

For the CDR3, the DNA is TGTGCCACCAGTGATTTCTCGAGTGCAGAGACCCAGTACTTC. Encoded protein: CATSDFSSAETQYF. The rearrangement links TRBV24-1 to TRBJ2-5, with D hard to call. Germline loops: CDR1 KGHDR, CDR2 SFDVKD. This CDR3 is built from 14 residues. V was cut by 1 base and J by 4 bases, with 9 bases left in between.

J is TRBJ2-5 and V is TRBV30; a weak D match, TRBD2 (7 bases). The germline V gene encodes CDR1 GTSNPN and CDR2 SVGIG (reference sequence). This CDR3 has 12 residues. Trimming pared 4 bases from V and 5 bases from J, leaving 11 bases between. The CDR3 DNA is TGTGCCTGGATAGGGGGAGGGGAGACCCAGTACTTC. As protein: CAWIGGGETQYF.

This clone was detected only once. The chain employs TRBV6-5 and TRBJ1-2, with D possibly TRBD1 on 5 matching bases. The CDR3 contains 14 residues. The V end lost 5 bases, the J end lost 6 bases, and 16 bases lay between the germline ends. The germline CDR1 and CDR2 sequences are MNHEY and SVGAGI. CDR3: CASSPRGGSDGYTF. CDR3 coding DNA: TGTGCCAGCAGTCCCCGTGGGGGGTCTGATGGCTACACCTTC.

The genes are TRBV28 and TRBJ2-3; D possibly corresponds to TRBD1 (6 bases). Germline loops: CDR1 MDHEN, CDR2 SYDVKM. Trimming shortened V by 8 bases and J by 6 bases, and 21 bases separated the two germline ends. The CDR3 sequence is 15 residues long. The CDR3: CASLGQYKGFDTQYF. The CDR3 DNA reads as TGTGCCAGCCTTGGACAGTATAAGGGATTCGATACGCAGTATTTT.

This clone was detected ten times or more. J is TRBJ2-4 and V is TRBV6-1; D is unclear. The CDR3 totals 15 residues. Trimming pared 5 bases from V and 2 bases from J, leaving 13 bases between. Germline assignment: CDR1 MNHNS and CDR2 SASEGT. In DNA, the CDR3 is TGTGCCAGCAGTTCCCCCGGTGGGCCCAAAAACATTCAGTACTTC. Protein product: CASSSPGGPKNIQYF.